These 22 T cell receptor beta chains came from one sample sequenced in a study of shared clonotypes between healthy human individuals (dated by TCRdb to about 2020). Library generation was performed with the immunoSEQ multiplex PCR assay. What TCRdb holds here is the immuneACCESS table cut down to in-frame rearrangements. Part of the clones is not present; checked against another copy, under half of the missing clones reflect an unresolved V gene, and the others are unexplained. The sample table lists 450,000 to 700,000 clones, around 95% of them with a count of one. Less than 0.13% of the sample belongs to the ten largest clones. CD8 naive samples were CD45RO-negative cells positively selected for CCR7, giving a CD45RA+CCR7+ population that excluded TemRA cells. Material for sequencing was naive CD8+ T cells sorted from blood. The cell subset or site label, read with the paper, signifies: CD45RA+CCR7+. The receptors derive from a woman between 25 and 40 years old in good health.

The V and J genes are TRBV25-1 and TRBJ2-3; D is undetermined. This CDR3 has 13 amino acids. V was cut by 5 bases and J by 3 bases, with 9 bases left in between. CDR1 is MGHDK, CDR2 SYGVNS, per germline. The CDR3 nucleotides are TGTGCCAGCAGTCGACGGACGACAGATACGCAGTATTTT. This translates into CASSRRTTDTQYF.

The chain recombines TRBV5-4 with TRBJ2-7; D could derive from TRBD1 or TRBD2 (5 bases each). The CDR3 loop spans 15 amino acids. V gave up 4 bases and J gave up 0 bases, with 14 bases separating them. Germline CDR1 and CDR2: SGHNT and YYREEE (reference sequence). CDR3 coding DNA: TGTGCCAGCAGCCTGAGGGGTCAGAGCTCCTACGAGCAGTACTTC. The encoded protein is CASSLRGQSSYEQYF. The entire variable domain, with the rest obtained from reference TRBV5-4 and TRBJ2-7, is as follows: ETGVTQSPTHLIKTRGQQVTLRCSSQSGHNTVSWYQQALGQGPQFIFQYYREEENGRGNFPPRFSGLQFPNYSSELNVNALELDDSALYLCASSLRGQSSYEQYFGPGTRLTVT.

The J gene is TRBJ2-7, the V gene TRBV5-1; 8 bases are a match to TRBD2. The germline CDR1 and CDR2 sequences are SGHRS and YFSETQ. The V gene end was trimmed by 3 bases and the J gene end by 2 bases; junction bases not matched to a gene: 4. There are 14 residues in the CDR3. The CDR3 DNA reads as TGCGCCAGCAGCTGGCGTAGCGGGACCTACGAGCAGTACTTC. This gives the protein CASSWRSGTYEQYF.

Turning to this clone: The sample holds other DNA sequences that translate to the same CDR3. The chain is built from TRBV11-2 and TRBJ2-7; D is tentatively TRBD1 or TRBD2 (5 bases each). The CDR3 totals 15 residues. The V end was cut by 6 bases, the J end by 0 bases, with 15 bases between. Germline lookup yields CDR1 SGHAT and CDR2 FQNNGV. CDR3 sequence reads: CASRSGTGSSYEQYF. Written as DNA, the CDR3 is TGTGCCAGCAGGTCCGGGACGGGGAGCTCCTACGAGCAGTACTTC.

The CDR3 spells CASSLGPGVTDGNQPQHF. CDR3 coding DNA: TGTGCCAGCAGCTTAGGTCCCGGCGTAACAGATGGCAATCAGCCCCAGCATTTT. The rearrangement uses TRBV7-2 and TRBJ1-5; D not resolved. This CDR3 comprises 18 residues. V was shortened by 1 base and J by 2 bases, with 18 bases between the two germline ends. Germline V gene data show CDR1 as SGHTA and CDR2 as FQGNSA.

This sequence joins TRBV9 and TRBJ2-1, with D tentatively TRBD1 (7 bases). This CDR3 contains 15 residues. The V end lost 0 bases, the J end lost 4 bases, and 11 bases lay between the germline ends. The germline V gene encodes CDR1 SGDLS and CDR2 YYNGEE. The chain's CDR3 is CASSVGGDRYNEQFF. CDR3 bases: TGTGCCAGCAGCGTAGGGGGGGACAGATACAATGAGCAGTTCTTC.

This rearrangement joins TRBV9 to TRBJ2-7; 7 bases are a match to TRBD1. The length of the CDR3 is 13 residues. The V segment lost 3 bases and the J segment 0 bases; nucleotides outside the gene matches: 0. CDR1 SGDLS and CDR2 YYNGEE come from the germline V gene. CDR3 sequence: CASSDRGSYEQYF. As DNA, the CDR3 is TGTGCCAGCAGCGACAGGGGCTCCTACGAGCAGTACTTC.

This clone was seen once. The chain uses TRBV5-4 and TRBJ1-2; no firm D call. V was cut by 0 bases and J by 5 bases, with 20 bases left in between. The CDR3 sequence is 17 residues long. In germline, CDR1 is SGHNT, CDR2 YYREEE (reference sequence). In nucleotides, the CDR3 is TGTGCCAGCAGCTTGGGAATCAGCGAGTTGGGGTGGTATGGCTACACCTTC. This sequence encodes CASSLGISELGWYGYTF.

The chain uses TRBV2 and TRBJ2-7; no firm D call. Trimming stripped 11 bases from V and 1 base from J, with 9 bases between. There are 11 residues in the CDR3. CDR1 is SNHLY, CDR2 FYNNEI, per germline. As DNA, the CDR3 is TGTGCCGGGTACAGTTCCTACGAGCAGTACTTC. It encodes CAGYSSYEQYF.

The chain joins TRBV6-4 to TRBJ2-7; D gene unclear. The germline V gene has CDR1 MRHNA and CDR2 SNTAGT. This CDR3 comprises 9 residues. Trimming took 9 bases from V and 7 from J, leaving 7 bases between them. The CDR3 DNA reads TGTGCCAGGATCTATGAGCAGTACTTC. Translation: CARIYEQYF.

Regarding this clone: One junction end disagrees with the germline gene, perhaps due to a read error. The chain employs TRBV7-9 and TRBJ2-1, with D unclear. This CDR3 comprises 11 residues. Germline V gene lookup returns CDR1 SEHNR and CDR2 FQNEAQ (reference sequence). The chain's CDR3 is CASSWVNEQFF. CDR3 DNA sequence: TGTGCCAGTAGCTGGGTAAATGAGCAGTTCTTC.

The rearrangement joins TRBV7-8 to TRBJ2-3; D is undetermined. V was trimmed by 1 base and J by 2 bases, leaving 7 bases between them. Germline V lookup: CDR1 SGHVS, CDR2 FQNEAQ. This CDR3 comprises 14 residues. CDR3 DNA: TGTGCCAGCAGCTTAGGGGGATACACAGATACGCAGTATTTT. Protein: CASSLGGYTDTQYF.

The chain recombines TRBV6-1 with TRBJ2-7; D is uncertain. Between the trimmed V and J ends, which lost 2 bases and 2 bases, there was a span of 16 bases. Germline V gene data show CDR1 as MNHNS and CDR2 as SASEGT. This CDR3 has 16 residues. In DNA form, the CDR3 reads TGTGCCAGCAGTGAATTCGGCGGAACACCTACCTACGAGCAGTACTTC. Protein sequence: CASSEFGGTPTYEQYF.

This rearrangement joins TRBV10-2 to TRBJ2-5, with TRBD1 identical over 9 bases. The J call is doubtful: the DNA matches TRBJ2-7 better. CDR1 and CDR2 from the germline V gene are WSHSY and SAAADI. The CDR3 spans 12 residues. The CDR3 region is CASGTGFYEQYF. Here the CDR3 DNA reads TGCGCCAGCGGGACAGGGTTTTACGAGCAGTACTTC.

V usage is TRBV9 and J usage is TRBJ2-7, with 8 bases that match TRBD2. J was trimmed by 0 bases and V by 3 bases; bases with no gene match: 5. Germline V gives CDR1 SGDLS, CDR2 YYNGEE. CDR3 length: 15 amino acids. CDR3 in amino acids: CASSGYSGSSYEQYF. DNA for the CDR3: TGTGCCAGCAGCGGCTACAGCGGGAGCTCCTACGAGCAGTACTTC.

This chain joins TRBV6-1 and TRBJ2-1, with unresolved D. Trimming cost V 8 bases and J 4 bases, with 15 bases left between them. The germline gives CDR1 MNHNS, CDR2 SASEGT. This CDR3 is built from 14 residues. CDR3 region: CASGPEFVYNEQFF. Here the CDR3 DNA reads TGTGCCAGCGGGCCGGAGTTCGTTTACAATGAGCAGTTCTTC.

This chain uses TRBV9 with TRBJ2-7; D remains ambiguous. Germline loops: CDR1 SGDLS, CDR2 YYNGEE. The CDR3 is made up of 15 amino acids. Trimming left V 0 bases short and J 0 bases short, with 10 bases between. The CDR3 coding sequence is TGTGCCAGCAGCGTAGGGTCCGATATCTCCTACGAGCAGTACTTC. Protein: CASSVGSDISYEQYF.

The rearrangement links TRBV5-5 to TRBJ2-5; D unclear. CDR1 and CDR2 from the germline V gene are SGHKS and YYEKEE (reference sequence). This CDR3 comprises 13 residues. Trimming removed 4 bases at V and 5 bases at J, with 12 bases between. CDR3 amino acids: CASSPWGQETQYF. The CDR3 bases are TGTGCCAGCAGCCCTTGGGGTCAGGAGACCCAGTACTTC.

The chain links TRBV13 to TRBJ2-2; TRBD1 matches at 7 bases. The CDR3 has 13 amino acids. Germline V gives CDR1 PRHDT, CDR2 FYEKMQ (reference sequence). The J segment lost 6 bases and the V segment lost 4 bases, leaving 2 bases of the junction unmatched. The CDR3 DNA is TGTGCCAGCAGCTATCAGGGGGCCGGGGAGCTGTTTTTT. Translation gives CASSYQGAGELFF.

In DNA, the CDR3 is TGTGCCAGCAGCCCGACTAGGAGCAACGAGCAGTACTTC. Translation gives CASSPTRSNEQYF. J is TRBJ2-7 and V is TRBV9; perhaps TRBD2 as D (6 bases). Germline lookup yields CDR1 SGDLS and CDR2 YYNGEE. The CDR3 has 13 residues. The V end was cut by 4 bases, the J end by 5 bases, with 13 bases between.

The chain couples TRBV10-2 to TRBJ2-1; unclear D gene. Trimming shortened V by 0 bases and J by 6 bases, and 9 bases separated the two germline ends. Germline V gene data show CDR1 as WSHSY and CDR2 as SAAADI. The CDR3 is 14 residues long. The CDR3 loop is CASSESLDFNEQFF. The CDR3 DNA is TGCGCCAGCAGTGAGTCGCTAGATTTCAATGAGCAGTTCTTC.

The chain employs TRBV9 and TRBJ2-1; D is ambiguous. V was trimmed by 4 bases and J by 2 bases, leaving 13 bases between them. The CDR3 runs to 15 residues. In germline, CDR1 is SGDLS, CDR2 YYNGEE. The CDR3 loop is CASSRPSEPYNEQFF. The CDR3 DNA reads TGTGCCAGCAGCAGACCCTCGGAGCCCTACAATGAGCAGTTCTTC.